The 14 T cell receptor beta chains in this list originate from one sample, sequenced in a study of T cell repertoires in cytomegalovirus infection. Using its own MiXCR run on the reads, TCRdb lists one record per CDR3 protein. The sample lists roughly 200,000 distinct CDR3 sequences; approximately 9.7% were seen once. The specimen sequenced was PBMCs. The receptor set was obtained from a human donor in good health (CMV status not recorded). Some clones in this sample may be carry-over from other donors' samples.

This clonotype was detected many times. The rearrangement links TRBV18 to TRBJ2-5; 9 nucleotides line up with TRBD2. CDR1 KGHSH and CDR2 LQKENI come from the germline V gene. The CDR3 length is 15 residues. V lost 1 base and J lost 0; bases outside the gene matches: 0. This CDR3 is CASSPRTSDQETQYF. In DNA, the CDR3 is TGTGCCAGCTCACCACGGACTAGCGACCAAGAGACCCAGTACTTC.

This clonotype appeared many times. The chain recombines TRBV12-3 or TRBV12-4 with TRBJ2-5; TRBD1 aligns across 9 bases. The trim removed 5 bases at V and 2 bases at J, leaving 12 bases unmatched. There are 17 residues in the CDR3. In DNA, the CDR3 is TGTGCCAGCAGTAGTCCGGGACAGGGATACAAACAAGAGACCCAGTACTTC. Amino acid sequence: CASSSPGQGYKQETQYF.

There are many counts of this clonotype. The chain employs TRBV7-8 and TRBJ1-5, with 9 bases matching TRBD1. J was trimmed by 4 bases and V by 3 bases; bases with no gene match: 7. The germline V gene encodes CDR1 SGHVS and CDR2 FQNEAQ. CDR3 length: 16 amino acids. CDR3 DNA sequence: TGTGCCAGCAGCTTGAGTGGGACAGGGACTAATCAGCCCCAGCATTTT. Protein: CASSLSGTGTNQPQHF.

The genes are TRBV7-6 and TRBJ2-5, with unresolved D. The CDR3 is 15 amino acids. CDR1 is SGHVS, CDR2 FNYEAQ, per germline. V was pared by 1 base and J by 5 bases, with 14 bases between. The CDR3: CASSLGLSPLETQYF. For the CDR3, the DNA is TGTGCCAGCAGCTTAGGCCTTAGCCCCTTGGAGACCCAGTACTTC.

Details on this clonotype: This may stem from a read error, because a much larger clone lies one nucleotide away. The chain couples TRBV7-2 to TRBJ2-3, with D perhaps TRBD2 (7 bases). There are 13 residues in the CDR3. Germline V gives CDR1 SGHTA, CDR2 FQGNSA. The CDR3 reads CASGRGAGDTRYF. DNA for the CDR3: TGTGCCAGCGGGAGGGGGGCGGGAGATACGCGGTATTTT.

In this sample, this clonotype turned up many times. J is TRBJ1-6 and V is TRBV7-2; tentative D call: TRBD1 (5 bases). This CDR3 is 15 amino acids long. The ends were cut back, 5 bases at V and 0 bases at J, with 8 bases in the middle. The germline V gene encodes CDR1 SGHTA and CDR2 FQGNSA. The CDR3 sequence is CASSRQSSYNSPLHF. The CDR3 nucleotides read TGTGCCAGCAGCCGACAGAGCTCCTATAATTCACCCCTCCACTTT.

This clonotype has a count of ten or more. This sequence joins TRBV19 and TRBJ1-1; a weak D match, TRBD1 (6 bases). The CDR3 length is 16 residues. Germline CDR1 LNHDA, CDR2 SQIVND (reference sequence). Trimming cost V 7 bases and J 1 base, with 19 bases left between them. DNA for the CDR3: TGTGCCAGTATGGGAACTCCCGGGACACCGAACACTGAAGCTTTCTTT. Its translation: CASMGTPGTPNTEAFF. The full variable domain, with the rest looked up from reference TRBV19 and TRBJ1-1, is DGGITQSPKYLFRKEGQNVTLSCEQNLNHDAMYWYRQDPGQGLRLIYYSQIVNDFQKGDIAEGYSVSREKKESFPLTVTSAQKNPTAFYLCASMGTPGTPNTEAFFGQGTRLTVV.

The chain recombines TRBV4-3 with TRBJ2-7; D unclear. This CDR3 has 13 amino acids. With 0 bases removed from V and 3 bases from J, the gap between germline ends came to 6 bases. CDR1 and CDR2 from the germline V gene are LGHNA and YSLEER. The CDR3 region is CASSQETYYEQYF. CDR3 bases: TGCGCCAGCAGCCAAGAGACGTACTACGAGCAGTACTTC.

The CDR3, as DNA: TGCGCCAGCAGCCAAGATTGGCAGGAAGACGTCGGCTATGGCTACACCTTC. It encodes CASSQDWQEDVGYGYTF. This sequence joins TRBV4-3 and TRBJ1-2; no clear D gene. Germline V gene data show CDR1 as LGHNA and CDR2 as YSLEER. The CDR3 loop spans 17 amino acids. V lost 0 bases to trimming and J lost 4 bases, with 18 bases between them.

This clonotype was found many times. The chain couples TRBV7-8 to TRBJ2-7; D gene uncertain. Per the germline V gene, CDR1 is SGHVS and CDR2 is FQNEAQ. CDR3 length: 17 amino acids. Trimming took 5 bases from V and 0 from J, leaving 20 bases between them. The CDR3, as DNA: TGTGCCAGCAGCCCCCACCTTAGGCGGCTAGGCTCCTACGAGCAGTACTTC. As protein: CASSPHLRRLGSYEQYF.

The chain couples TRBV7-2 to TRBJ2-7; TRBD2 might be the D (6 bases). The CDR3 sequence is 13 residues long. The germline V gene has CDR1 SGHTA and CDR2 FQGNSA. V lost 3 bases, J lost 6 bases, and 12 bases lay in between. The DNA of the CDR3 is TGTGCCAGCAGCTTGACTAGTAGTTTCGAGCAGTACTTC. Translation gives CASSLTSSFEQYF.

This clonotype was counted at least ten times. The V and J genes are TRBV7-2 and TRBJ2-7; no firm D call. This CDR3 region has 16 residues. The germline V and J ends were trimmed by 1 base and 1 base, with 14 bases remaining between them. In germline, CDR1 is SGHTA, CDR2 FQGNSA. CDR3 sequence (DNA): TGTGCCAGCAGCTTAGGATTGCGAAAAGGGTCCTACGAGCAGTACTTC. This encodes CASSLGLRKGSYEQYF. The whole variable domain, filled in from reference TRBV7-2 and TRBJ2-7, reads GAGVSQSPSNKVTEKGKDVELRCDPISGHTALYWYRQSLGQGLEFLIYFQGNSAPDKSGLPSDRFSAERTGGSVSTLTIQRTQQEDSAVYLCASSLGLRKGSYEQYFGPGTRLTVT.

This clonotype was found many times. The chain uses TRBV7-2 and TRBJ2-1; the match to TRBD2 covers 15 bases. CDR1 and CDR2 (germline): SGHTA, FQGNSA. The CDR3 length is 18 residues. V trimming: 5 bases; J trimming: 3 bases; junction bases outside the gene matches: 8. DNA for the CDR3: TGTGCCAGCAGCAACAGCGGGACTAGCGGGGGGCTCTACAATGAGCAGTTCTTC. Translated, it gives CASSNSGTSGGLYNEQFF. The variable domain in full, completed from reference TRBV7-2 and TRBJ2-1, reads GAGVSQSPSNKVTEKGKDVELRCDPISGHTALYWYRQSLGQGLEFLIYFQGNSAPDKSGLPSDRFSAERTGGSVSTLTIQRTQQEDSAVYLCASSNSGTSGGLYNEQFFGPGTRLTVL.

Of note for this clonotype: A read error may account for a junction end that differs from germline. V gene TRBV7-3 combines with J gene TRBJ2-1; D might be TRBD2 (5 bases). Germline loops: CDR1 SGHTA, CDR2 FQGTGA. There are 13 residues in the CDR3. The CDR3 loop is CASSLGGDGERFF. The DNA for the CDR3 is TGTGCCAGCAGCTTAGGAGGAGATGGTGAGCGGTTCTTC.